The clone carrying this T cell receptor beta chain was counted a single time. Its antigen is undetermined. This specimen comes from a study of cytomegalovirus exposure and HLA in healthy donors. Study-wide findings and caveats: Sequencing likely produced, as an artifact, a cluster of highly shared sequence variants. Another analysis was done later, and it associated more than 15,000 TCR beta sequences with HLA alleles at 0.05 false discovery rate. Productive status was seen about 87% or about 30% of the time for most TCR beta V segments in an earlier analysis.

Researchers ran the PCR with 60 Vbeta and 13 Jbeta primers. In the source study's methods: Tens of millions of unique TCR beta chains, roughly 12 million shared, were counted in a later analysis. The assay was immunoSEQ multiplex PCR, and TCRdb's table has in-frame clones only and misses some. That table gives V, J and clone size, and the DNA gave D and trimming. The sample yields roughly 86,000 clones, around 69% seen once. V lost 2 bases to trimming and J lost 2 bases, with 6 bases between them. CDR1 is SGHTA and CDR2 is FQGTGA in the germline V gene. CDR3 size: 14 residues. The chain is built from TRBV7-3 and TRBJ2-2, with D tentatively TRBD1 (6 bases). Sequencing was performed on PBMCs. The TCR was taken from a man younger than 40 in good health and CMV-seronegative. The DNA for the CDR3 is TGTGCCAGCAGCTTAGGGACAAACACCGGGGAGCTGTTTTTT. Encoded protein: CASSLGTNTGELFF.